Each of the 11 T cell receptor beta chains below was sequenced from the same sample in a study of beta chain features in type 1 diabetes. TCRB transcripts that were expressed got sequenced, as all of the isolated RNA had been reverse transcribed. Method: immunoSEQ multiplex PCR; TCRdb's copy keeps in-frame clones and lacks some. This sample has more than 150,000 clones, with about 13% found just once. Sequences were obtained from central memory CD4+ T cells from blood. These receptors were obtained from a woman younger than 35 in good health.

The chain is built from TRBV28 and TRBJ2-7, with 7 positions matching TRBD1. Germline CDR1 MDHEN, CDR2 SYDVKM. The CDR3 totals 17 residues. V lost 1 base to trimming and J lost 2 bases; unmatched junction nucleotides: 11. DNA for the CDR3: TGTGCCAGCAGTTTATTAACTACAGGGGTTAAACCCTACGAGCAGTACTTC. As protein: CASSLLTTGVKPYEQYF.

V and J are TRBV5-4 and TRBJ2-7; no definite D call. The V gene's germline CDR1 is SGHNT and CDR2 YYREEE (reference sequence). CDR3 length: 14 amino acids. V was trimmed by 5 bases and J by 1 base, leaving 13 bases between them. The CDR3 loop is CASRIYGFSYEQYF. The CDR3 DNA reads TGTGCCAGCAGAATATACGGTTTTTCCTACGAGCAGTACTTC.

This clone occurred a few times. The chain links TRBV29-1 to TRBJ2-6; no clear D. There are 12 residues in the CDR3. The germline V gene has CDR1 SQVTM and CDR2 ANQGSEA. V shed 5 bases and J shed 0 bases, with 2 bases lying between them. CDR3 in DNA: TGCAGCGTTTACTCTGGGGCCAACGTCCTGACTTTC. It codes for CSVYSGANVLTF.

In this sample, this clone turned up a few times. This chain links TRBV5-1 with TRBJ1-4, with D possibly being TRBD1 (5 bases). This CDR3 comprises 13 residues. Trimming took off 4 bases at V and 5 bases at J, with 9 bases between the two ends. Germline loops: CDR1 SGHRS, CDR2 YFSETQ. CDR3 sequence: CASSVQGNEKLFF. The CDR3 DNA follows: TGCGCCAGCAGCGTCCAGGGCAATGAAAAACTGTTTTTT.

The chain joins TRBV29-1 to TRBJ2-5; 10 nucleotides line up with TRBD1. The CDR3 length is 15 residues. Germline-derived CDR1 and CDR2 are SQVTM and ANQGSEA. V dropped 7 bases and J dropped 4; count of bases not matched to a gene: 12. DNA for the CDR3: TGCAGCGGCTCCCCGACAGGGGGCCTCGGAGAGACCCAGTACTTC. Its protein product is CSGSPTGGLGETQYF.

This clone was observed a handful of times. The chain couples TRBV30 to TRBJ1-1; D not resolved. This CDR3 has 11 residues. V was shortened by 6 bases and J by 2 bases, with 7 bases between the two germline ends. Germline-derived CDR1 and CDR2 are GTSNPN and SVGIG (reference sequence). CDR3 in DNA: TGTGCCTGTCGGGGTAACACTGAAGCTTTCTTT. Residues: CACRGNTEAFF.

This clone was detected ten times or more. The chain carries TRBV7-2 and TRBJ1-1, with 8 bases identical to TRBD1. Germline V gives CDR1 SGHTA, CDR2 FQGNSA. The CDR3 runs 13 residues. Trimming removed 7 bases from V and 4 bases from J; junction bases left unmatched: 5. The CDR3 DNA is TGTGCCAGCATCCTGACAGGGGTCACTGAAGCTTTCTTT. It translates to CASILTGVTEAFF.

This sequence joins TRBV15 and TRBJ2-7, with D maybe TRBD2 (6 bases). Germline V gene data show CDR1 as LNHNV and CDR2 as YYDKDF (reference sequence). CDR3 length: 17 amino acids. V was clipped by 0 bases and J by 4 bases, with 19 bases between them. The CDR3 region is CATSREEGRTYPYEQYF. The DNA of the CDR3 is TGTGCCACCAGCAGAGAGGAGGGACGGACCTATCCTTACGAGCAGTACTTC.

The chain uses TRBV30 and TRBJ1-5; a weak D match, TRBD1 (5 bases). CDR1 is GTSNPN, CDR2 SVGIG, per germline (reference sequence). This CDR3 has 14 residues. V was trimmed by 0 bases and J by 0 bases, leaving 6 bases between them. DNA of the CDR3: TGTGCCTGGAGTGTGGGGCATAGCAATCAGCCCCAGCATTTT. It is translated as CAWSVGHSNQPQHF.

This chain joins TRBV7-2 and TRBJ2-7, with 7 bases lining up with TRBD2. V lost 3 bases to trimming and J lost 10 bases; unmatched junction nucleotides: 6. The germline CDR1 and CDR2 sequences are SGHTA and FQGNSA. This CDR3 is 12 amino acids long. CDR3 nucleotides: TGTGCCAGCAGCTTTGCTAGCGGCTTTCAGTACTTC. It translates to CASSFASGFQYF.

Only a few counts were recorded for this clone. The chain employs TRBV7-9 and TRBJ2-6; the D is unclear. The CDR3 runs 14 residues. Germline V gene lookup returns CDR1 SEHNR and CDR2 FQNEAQ (reference sequence). The ends were cut back, 3 bases at V and 2 bases at J, with 5 bases in the middle. The CDR3 DNA reads as TGTGCCAGCAGCTTCACAGCTGGGGCCAACGTCCTGACTTTC. Amino acids: CASSFTAGANVLTF. Supplemented by reference TRBV7-9 and TRBJ2-6, the full variable domain reads DTGVSQNPRHKITKRGQNVTFRCDPISEHNRLYWYRQTLGQGPEFLTYFQNEAQLEKSRLLSDRFSAERPKGSFSTLEIQRTEQGDSAMYLCASSFTAGANVLTFGAGSRLTVL.